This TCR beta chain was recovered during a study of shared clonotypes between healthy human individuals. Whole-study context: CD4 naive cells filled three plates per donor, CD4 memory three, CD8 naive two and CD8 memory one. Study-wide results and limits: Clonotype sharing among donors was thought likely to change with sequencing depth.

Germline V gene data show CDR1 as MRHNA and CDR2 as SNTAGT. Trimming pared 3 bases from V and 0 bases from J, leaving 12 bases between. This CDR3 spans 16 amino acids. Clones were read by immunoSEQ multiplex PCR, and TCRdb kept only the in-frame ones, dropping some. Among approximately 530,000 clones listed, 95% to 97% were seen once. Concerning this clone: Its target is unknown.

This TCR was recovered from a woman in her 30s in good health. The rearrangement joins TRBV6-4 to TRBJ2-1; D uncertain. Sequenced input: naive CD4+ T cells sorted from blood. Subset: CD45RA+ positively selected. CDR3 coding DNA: TGTGCCAGCAGTGAGGGCCGTCTGAGCTCCTACAATGAGCAGTTCTTC. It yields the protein CASSEGRLSSYNEQFF.